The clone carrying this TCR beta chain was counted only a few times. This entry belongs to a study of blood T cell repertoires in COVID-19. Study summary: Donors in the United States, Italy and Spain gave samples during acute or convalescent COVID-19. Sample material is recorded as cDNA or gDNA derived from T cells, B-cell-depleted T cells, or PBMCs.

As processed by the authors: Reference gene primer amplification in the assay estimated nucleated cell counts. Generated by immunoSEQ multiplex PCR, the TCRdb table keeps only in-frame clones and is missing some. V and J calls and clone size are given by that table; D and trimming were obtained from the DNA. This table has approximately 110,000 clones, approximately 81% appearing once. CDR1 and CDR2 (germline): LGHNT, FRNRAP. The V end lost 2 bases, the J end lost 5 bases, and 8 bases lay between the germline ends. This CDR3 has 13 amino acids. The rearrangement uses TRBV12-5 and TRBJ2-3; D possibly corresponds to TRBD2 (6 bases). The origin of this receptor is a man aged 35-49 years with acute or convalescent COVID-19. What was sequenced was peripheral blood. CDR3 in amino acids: CASGLWGVDTQYF. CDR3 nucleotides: TGTGCTAGTGGTTTGTGGGGGGTAGATACGCAGTATTTT.